The 13 T cell receptor beta chains in this list originate from one sample, sequenced in a study of T cell repertoires in cytomegalovirus infection. Their target antigens are unknown. TCRdb reprocessed the reads via MiXCR and lists one record per CDR3 protein. The sample yields roughly 310,000 distinct CDR3 sequences, 25% to 30% seen once. The starting material was cultured PBMCs, obtained from culture after CMV antigen stimulation. These receptors all come from a human donor in good health (CMV status not recorded). Some clones in this sample may be carry-over from other donors' samples.

In its sample, this clonotype was seen a few times. The chain employs TRBV6-5 and TRBJ2-7, with 8 bases fitting TRBD2. Germline CDR1 and CDR2: MNHEY and SVGAGI. CDR3 length equals 17 residues. Trimming took 0 bases from V and 6 from J; bases not matched to a gene: 13. In DNA, the CDR3 is TGTGCCAGCAGTTACTCTCTCCCAGCGGGAGTGGCATTCGAGCAGTACTTC. It encodes CASSYSLPAGVAFEQYF.

V usage is TRBV27 and J usage is TRBJ2-2; D gene ambiguous. The CDR3 consists of 13 residues. The germline V and J ends were trimmed by 7 bases and 5 bases, with 11 bases remaining between them. Germline loops: CDR1 MNHEY, CDR2 SMNVEV (reference sequence). The CDR3 region is CASMVQGTGELFF. DNA of the CDR3: TGTGCCAGCATGGTCCAAGGGACCGGGGAGCTGTTTTTT.

V and J are TRBV20-1 and TRBJ2-3; D possibly corresponds to TRBD2 (5 bases). V lost 5 bases to trimming and J lost 5 bases, with 17 bases between them. This CDR3 is built from 14 residues. In germline, CDR1 is DFQATT, CDR2 SNEGSKA (reference sequence). The CDR3 sequence is CSADTLGLRDTQYF. CDR3 sequence (DNA): TGCAGTGCTGACACACTAGGCCTCAGAGATACGCAGTATTTT.

The gene calls are TRBV7-8 and TRBJ2-3; 10 bases map to TRBD2. CDR1 is SGHVS, CDR2 FQNEAQ, per germline. Germline trimming cut 6 bases from V and 0 bases from J; bases unmatched to any gene: 12. CDR3 size: 18 residues. Here the CDR3 DNA reads TGTGCCAGCAGGGGGGGACTAGCGTTCCTCTCTAGCACAGATACGCAGTATTTT. Its protein product is CASRGGLAFLSSTDTQYF.

This clonotype was seen more than once but under ten times. The chain joins TRBV7-2 to TRBJ2-1, with TRBD2 as a possible D gene (5 bases). Trimming removed 2 bases from V and 2 bases from J, with 10 bases in between. There are 15 residues in the CDR3. The germline gives CDR1 SGHTA, CDR2 FQGNSA. In DNA form, the CDR3 reads TGTGCCAGCAGCTTATACCAGGAGGCCTACAATGAGCAGTTCTTC. Translating it yields CASSLYQEAYNEQFF. Drawing the rest from reference TRBV7-2 and TRBJ2-1, the complete variable domain is GAGVSQSPSNKVTEKGKDVELRCDPISGHTALYWYRQSLGQGLEFLIYFQGNSAPDKSGLPSDRFSAERTGGSVSTLTIQRTQQEDSAVYLCASSLYQEAYNEQFFGPGTRLTVL.

The J gene is TRBJ1-5, the V gene TRBV12-3 or TRBV12-4; TRBD1 matches at 8 bases. This CDR3 is built from 13 residues. V was pared by 6 bases and J by 6 bases, with 4 bases of the junction left unmatched. The CDR3 DNA reads as TGTGCCAGCAGCCCGACAGGGGTTCAGCCCCAGCATTTT. Its protein product is CASSPTGVQPQHF.

The chain joins TRBV18 to TRBJ2-7; 9 bases agree with TRBD1. This CDR3 comprises 14 residues. V gave up 3 bases and J gave up 5 bases; unmatched junction bases: 5. Germline CDR1 reads KGHSH; CDR2 reads LQKENI. CDR3 sequence (DNA): TGTGCCAGCTCACCGAACAGGGGGCTTCACGAGCAGTACTTC. Amino acid sequence: CASSPNRGLHEQYF.

This clonotype was counted ten times or more. The chain links TRBV7-2 to TRBJ2-7, with D tentatively TRBD2 (6 bases). The germline gives CDR1 SGHTA, CDR2 FQGNSA. The CDR3 totals 17 residues. Trimming left V 4 bases short and J 0 bases short, with 19 bases between. The CDR3 here is CASSSLSSARGSYEQYF. CDR3 sequence (DNA): TGTGCCAGCAGCTCCTTATCTAGCGCTAGGGGCTCCTACGAGCAGTACTTC. Full variable domain (outside the CDR3, taken from reference TRBV7-2 and TRBJ2-7): GAGVSQSPSNKVTEKGKDVELRCDPISGHTALYWYRQSLGQGLEFLIYFQGNSAPDKSGLPSDRFSAERTGGSVSTLTIQRTQQEDSAVYLCASSSLSSARGSYEQYFGPGTRLTVT.

This clonotype was seen more than once but under ten times. The chain has TRBV7-2 and TRBJ1-1, with no clear D. The CDR3 runs 16 residues. The V gene lost 1 base and the J gene lost 4 bases, with 16 bases spanning the gap. The V gene's germline CDR1 is SGHTA and CDR2 FQGNSA. The CDR3 here is CASSLGGDIVSTEAFF. The CDR3 DNA sequence: TGTGCCAGCAGCTTAGGTGGCGATATCGTGAGCACTGAAGCTTTCTTT.

This clonotype was picked up a small number of times. This chain joins TRBV4-1 and TRBJ2-5, with TRBD2 identical over 14 bases. V was clipped by 4 bases and J by 5 bases; unmatched bases: 0. In germline, CDR1 is MGHRA, CDR2 YSYEKL. This CDR3 has 14 residues. CDR3 sequence (DNA): TGCGCCAGCAGCCGACTAGCGGGGGGGGAGACCCAGTACTTC. It is translated as CASSRLAGGETQYF.

At least ten counts were recorded for this clonotype. The chain carries TRBV20-1 and TRBJ1-1, with TRBD1 matching 8 bases. The CDR3 extends over 16 amino acids. Germline V CDR1 and CDR2: DFQATT, SNEGSKA (reference sequence). Trimming took 3 bases from V and 1 from J; bases not matched to a gene: 10. This CDR3 is CSARLGQGGGNTEAFF. In nucleotides, the CDR3 is TGCAGTGCTAGGCTCGGACAGGGCGGGGGGAACACTGAAGCTTTCTTT.

This clonotype was observed at least ten times. V and J are TRBV11-2 and TRBJ2-5; 12 bases map to TRBD2. The CDR3 is made up of 16 amino acids. Trimming at V came to 8 bases and at J to 5 bases, leaving 12 bases not matched to a gene. Germline V CDR1 and CDR2: SGHAT, FQNNGV. The CDR3 loop reads CASSRLAGGRRETQYF. CDR3 coding DNA: TGTGCCAGCTCCCGGCTAGCGGGGGGGCGAAGGGAGACCCAGTACTTC. Full variable domain (rest looked up from reference TRBV11-2 and TRBJ2-5): EAGVAQSPRYKIIEKRQSVAFWCNPISGHATLYWYQQILGQGPKLLIQFQNNGVVDDSQLPKDRFSAERLKGVDSTLKIQPAKLEDSAVYLCASSRLAGGRRETQYFGPGTRLLVL.

The chain couples TRBV9 to TRBJ2-7, with D possibly TRBD2 on 8 matching bases. Trimming cost V 3 bases and J 3 bases, with 19 bases left between them. Germline V CDR1 and CDR2: SGDLS, YYNGEE. This CDR3 spans 16 amino acids. The CDR3 coding sequence is TGTGCCAGCAGCGCCTCAGGGGGGACTAGAATCTACGAGCAGTACTTC. This sequence encodes CASSASGGTRIYEQYF. Full variable domain (outside the CDR3, taken from reference TRBV9 and TRBJ2-7): DSGVTQTPKHLITATGQRVTLRCSPRSGDLSVYWYQQSLDQGLQFLIQYYNGEERAKGNILERFSAQQFPDLHSELNLSSLELGDSALYFCASSASGGTRIYEQYFGPGTRLTVT.